This T cell receptor (beta chain) was sequenced in a study of blood T cell repertoires in COVID-19 (dated by TCRdb to 2020 to 2021). For context, the study as a whole: The collaborator samples originated in the United States, Italy and Spain and spanned the acute and convalescent phases of COVID-19. The material from the prospective study consisted of cDNA or gDNA derived from T cells, B-cell-depleted T cells, or PBMCs. The dataset comprised deeply sampled blood TCRbeta repertoires from subjects exposed to, actively infected with, or recovered from COVID-19. The repertoires were released in a freely available public database intended as a resource for research on the immune response to SARS-CoV-2. The samples were drawn from the first 160 participants of the ongoing ImmuneRACE study and from more than 1,000 subjects provided by 6 global collaborators. The sample metadata nearly always contained a de-identified subject ID, COVID-19 status, age in years and sex. Where available, HLA class I and class II types were obtained from metadata supplied by the sample provider rather than from assay-based typing.

Comment on this clone: There is no known antigen for this receptor. The input lacks base qualities; no much larger clone sits a single base away.

The immunoSEQ Assay, a bias-controlled multiplex PCR, was used to amplify TCRbeta CDR3 regions from genomic DNA. Processing in the source paper ran as follows. Nucleated cell counts per sample were estimated from amplification of reference gene primers within the assay. To quantify the absolute abundance of each unique TCRbeta CDR3 rearrangement, sequence reads were collapsed and filtered. For each sample, productive Simpson clonality was calculated as the square root of Simpson's diversity index over productive rearrangements. TCRdb provides this immuneACCESS table in a form limited to in-frame rearrangements. Some clones are lacking; in checked studies, under half of them reflect an unresolved V gene, and why the rest are absent is not known. V, J and clone size derive from that table, while D and trimming were established from the DNA sequence. The sample table holds around 350,000 clones, of which around 86% were seen once. Over 2.5% of the sample is taken by the ten largest.

Each collaborating institution followed its own protocols to collect whole blood in K2EDTA tubes. Collaborator samples were shipped for TCRbeta analysis as frozen whole blood, isolated PBMCs, or DNA extracted from either sample type. Overall study outcomes, separate from this receptor: The quantity of clinical and demographic metadata differed by source and by participant and was supplied without curation.

The CDR3 starts with the cysteine, ends with the phenylalanine, and has 17 residues. Only the CDR3 portion is preserved as DNA: 51 bases, with reading frame beginning at the first base. For this chain, trimming is 4 bases at the V end and 4 bases at the J end, and the number of junction bases without a gene match is 13. The sequenced sample consisted of peripheral blood. The clonotype originates from a human donor in a cohort sampled during active COVID-19. Recombination joined TRBV23-1 with TRBJ1-2; 9 bases in between match TRBD1. TRBV23-1 is classed as an ORF, of uncertain function. The CDR3 loop reads CASSPPRRDRASYGYTF. Read as DNA, the sequence is TGCGCCAGCAGTCCCCCGAGGAGGGACAGGGCTAGCTATGGCTACACCTTC.